The entry below describes one T cell receptor (beta chain). This entry is derived from a study of T cell changes during pregnancy in multiple sclerosis. Data came from immunoSEQ multiplex PCR; TCRdb stores just in-frame clones and leaves some out. The repertoire consists of 38,000 or so clones, with over 90% occurring once and the leading ten covering about 0.4%. Losses at the gene ends were 5 bases for V and 1 base for J; bases not matched to a gene: 8. This CDR3 is 15 amino acids long. The germline CDR1 and CDR2 sequences are SGHNT and YYREEE (reference sequence). The chain joins TRBV5-4 to TRBJ2-7, with TRBD1 matching over 8 bases. Material: CD4+ T cells from peripheral blood mononuclear cells, obtained in the second trimester of pregnancy. The TCR comes from a female donor with multiple sclerosis, enrolled in a pregnancy study. CDR3 protein: CASSSEYRGSYEQYF. The CDR3 bases are TGTGCCAGCAGTTCCGAATACAGGGGGTCCTACGAGCAGTACTTC.